This is a list of T cell receptor beta chains from one sample in a study of cytomegalovirus exposure and HLA in healthy donors. Profiled with immunoSEQ multiplex PCR; TCRdb holds only in-frame clones, not every one. The table has around 80,000 clones, over 60% seen once. Input material: PBMCs. The receptors originated from a male donor in good health and CMV-seropositive. Each CDR3 is given with its conserved first and last residue. A D gene is named only where the DNA matches it firmly. Not every row has a clone size; where given, it reads once, few, many or a size class.

j_call: TRBJ1-1; clone_size: NA; d_call: TRBD1; v_call: TRBV28; cdr3_nt: TGTGCCAGCAGTCCTACAGGGGGGACTGAAGCTTTCTTT; cdr3_aa: CASSPTGGTEAFF
j_call: TRBJ2-2; clone_size: NA; d_call: TRBD2; v_call: TRBV7-4; cdr3_nt: TGTGCCAGCAGCTTATGTTTAGCGGGAGGGCCTTGGACCGGGGAGCTGTTTTTT; cdr3_aa: CASSLCLAGGPWTGELFF
j_call: TRBJ1-6; clone_size: NA; d_call: TRBD1; v_call: TRBV13; cdr3_nt: TGTGCCAGCAGCTTGGGCGGGACAGGGGTTCAATCACCCCTCCACTTT; cdr3_aa: CASSLGGTGVQSPLHF
j_call: TRBJ1-2; clone_size: NA; d_call: NA; v_call: TRBV20-1; cdr3_nt: TGCAGTGCGTTGACAGATCATGGCTACACCTTC; cdr3_aa: CSALTDHGYTF
j_call: TRBJ1-2; clone_size: NA; d_call: TRBD1; v_call: TRBV30; cdr3_nt: TGTGCCTGGAGGGGTGACCGGGACAGGGCTGCGTATGGCTACACCTTC; cdr3_aa: CAWRGDRDRAAYGYTF
j_call: TRBJ2-7; clone_size: NA; d_call: TRBD1; v_call: TRBV29-1; cdr3_nt: TGCAGCATCATGATTGGGACAGGGAGGCACGAGCAGTACTTC; cdr3_aa: CSIMIGTGRHEQYF
j_call: TRBJ1-5; clone_size: few; d_call: TRBD1; v_call: TRBV18; cdr3_nt: TGTGCCAGCTCACAAATGGACAGGAAGATAAATCAGCCCCAGCATTTT; cdr3_aa: CASSQMDRKINQPQHF
j_call: TRBJ2-1; clone_size: NA; d_call: TRBD2; v_call: TRBV25-1; cdr3_nt: TGTGCCAGCAGTGAACGGCGGGGGTCTGGCCAGTTCTTC; cdr3_aa: CASSERRGSGQFF
j_call: TRBJ2-7; clone_size: NA; d_call: NA; v_call: TRBV18; cdr3_nt: TGTGCCAGCTCCCCCAGGGGGGCGGGCTACGAGCAGTACTTC; cdr3_aa: CASSPRGAGYEQYF
j_call: TRBJ2-1; clone_size: NA; d_call: TRBD2; v_call: TRBV5-1; cdr3_nt: TGCGCCAGCAGCACCGATGGGACTAGCGGTTCTTTGCAGTTCTTC; cdr3_aa: CASSTDGTSGSLQFF
j_call: TRBJ1-2; clone_size: NA; d_call: NA; v_call: TRBV20-1; cdr3_nt: TGCAGTGCTGACTACAGGGACGGCTACACCTTC; cdr3_aa: CSADYRDGYTF
j_call: TRBJ2-7; clone_size: NA; d_call: TRBD2; v_call: TRBV7-2; cdr3_nt: TGTGCCAGCAGCTTGACTAGCGGAACCTACGAGCAGTACTTC; cdr3_aa: CASSLTSGTYEQYF
j_call: TRBJ1-1; clone_size: few; d_call: TRBD1; v_call: TRBV19; cdr3_nt: TGTGCCAGTGGACCGGGACAGGGGAACACTGAAGCTTTCTTT; cdr3_aa: CASGPGQGNTEAFF
j_call: TRBJ1-1; clone_size: once; d_call: NA; v_call: TRBV6-5; cdr3_nt: TGTGCCAGCAGTTACTCAGACACAAAGCCCGAAGCTCTCTTT; cdr3_aa: CASSYSDTKPEALF
j_call: TRBJ2-2; clone_size: NA; d_call: NA; v_call: TRBV6-1; cdr3_nt: TGTGCCAGCAGTGCTGGAGCCGGGGAGCTGTTTTTT; cdr3_aa: CASSAGAGELFF
j_call: TRBJ2-5; clone_size: NA; d_call: NA; v_call: TRBV7-6; cdr3_nt: TGTGCCAGCAGCCTGAGGGGGGGAGAGACCCAGTACTTC; cdr3_aa: CASSLRGGETQYF
j_call: TRBJ2-2; clone_size: NA; d_call: TRBD2; v_call: TRBV9; cdr3_nt: TGTGCCAGCAGCGCTAGCGGGAGCGGGGAGCTGTTTTTT; cdr3_aa: CASSASGSGELFF
j_call: TRBJ2-7; clone_size: NA; d_call: NA; v_call: TRBV7-2; cdr3_nt: TGTGCCAGCAGCTTCGACAGGCGAGCCTACGAGCAGTACTTC; cdr3_aa: CASSFDRRAYEQYF
j_call: TRBJ1-2; clone_size: NA; d_call: TRBD1; v_call: TRBV28; cdr3_nt: TGTGCCAGCAGTATGCACAGGGGGACTGACTCTAACTATGGCTACACCTTC; cdr3_aa: CASSMHRGTDSNYGYTF
j_call: TRBJ2-7; clone_size: once; d_call: NA; v_call: TRBV28; cdr3_nt: TGTGCCAGCATCTTTAGGGGGGGAGCGTACGAGCAGTACTTC; cdr3_aa: CASIFRGGAYEQYF
j_call: TRBJ1-4; clone_size: few; d_call: NA; v_call: TRBV30; cdr3_nt: TGTGCTTCAGGGGCAGATGAAAAACTGTTTTTT; cdr3_aa: CASGADEKLFF
j_call: TRBJ2-5; clone_size: NA; d_call: TRBD1; v_call: TRBV9; cdr3_nt: TGTGCCAGCAGCGTAGAGGGGACAGTAGAAGAGACCCAGTACTTC; cdr3_aa: CASSVEGTVEETQYF
j_call: TRBJ1-4; clone_size: NA; d_call: TRBD1; v_call: TRBV30; cdr3_nt: TGTGCCTGGGACCCCTTTGGCGGGACAGGGGGCATGAATGAAAAACTGTTTTTT; cdr3_aa: CAWDPFGGTGGMNEKLFF
j_call: TRBJ2-1; clone_size: NA; d_call: NA; v_call: TRBV9; cdr3_nt: TGTGCCAGCAGCGTAGGGGGGGAGACTTACAATGAGCAGTTCTTC; cdr3_aa: CASSVGGETYNEQFF
j_call: TRBJ1-5; clone_size: few; d_call: NA; v_call: TRBV10-3; cdr3_nt: TGTGCCATCAGTGAGTCGATCGGGGGGGGTAGCAATCAGCCCCAGCATTTT; cdr3_aa: CAISESIGGGSNQPQHF
j_call: TRBJ2-7; clone_size: NA; d_call: NA; v_call: TRBV10-3; cdr3_nt: TGTGCCATCAGTGAGAGGGGAATATCCTCCTATGCCGAGCAGTACTTC; cdr3_aa: CAISERGISSYAEQYF
j_call: TRBJ2-1; clone_size: NA; d_call: TRBD2; v_call: TRBV7-2; cdr3_nt: TGTGCCAGCAGCCCGGGACTAGCGGGGTCCTTCTACAATGAGCAGTTCTTC; cdr3_aa: CASSPGLAGSFYNEQFF
j_call: TRBJ1-6; clone_size: NA; d_call: TRBD1; v_call: TRBV27; cdr3_nt: TGTGCCACCGGGCAGGCAGGGGGCGTATCACCCCTCCACTTT; cdr3_aa: CATGQAGGVSPLHF
j_call: TRBJ1-3; clone_size: NA; d_call: NA; v_call: TRBV28; cdr3_nt: TGTGCCAGCAGTCAGGTAACTGGAAACACCATATATTTT; cdr3_aa: CASSQVTGNTIYF
j_call: TRBJ2-7; clone_size: NA; d_call: NA; v_call: TRBV28; cdr3_nt: TGTGCCAGCAGCACCGACAGACCGATCCTCTACGAGCAGTACTTC; cdr3_aa: CASSTDRPILYEQYF
j_call: TRBJ1-1; clone_size: few; d_call: NA; v_call: TRBV6-6; cdr3_nt: TGTGCCAGCAGCACACTAGGGACTGAAGCTTTCTTT; cdr3_aa: CASSTLGTEAFF
j_call: TRBJ2-3; clone_size: NA; d_call: NA; v_call: TRBV28; cdr3_nt: TGTGCCAGCAGTCCACAGGTCACAGATACGCAGTATTTT; cdr3_aa: CASSPQVTDTQYF
j_call: TRBJ1-5; clone_size: NA; d_call: NA; v_call: TRBV6-1; cdr3_nt: TGTGCCAGCAGTGAAGTTAGGAACTCGGGTGGCCAGCCCCAGCATTTT; cdr3_aa: CASSEVRNSGGQPQHF
j_call: TRBJ2-7; clone_size: NA; d_call: NA; v_call: TRBV9; cdr3_nt: TGTGCCAGCAGCTCTGTAGGTGGCGGCTACGAGCAGTACTTC; cdr3_aa: CASSSVGGGYEQYF
j_call: TRBJ2-7; clone_size: NA; d_call: TRBD1; v_call: TRBV10-3; cdr3_nt: TGTGCCATCAGTGAGTCGCCGGGACAGGGTACAAAGGGGTACGAGCAGTACTTC; cdr3_aa: CAISESPGQGTKGYEQYF
j_call: TRBJ2-1; clone_size: NA; d_call: TRBD2; v_call: TRBV7-3; cdr3_nt: TGTGCCAGCAGCGCCCGGAGTGGGACTAGCCCGCACAATGAGCAGTTCTTC; cdr3_aa: CASSARSGTSPHNEQFF
j_call: TRBJ1-1; clone_size: NA; d_call: NA; v_call: TRBV28; cdr3_nt: TGTGCCAGCATGGGAGGCCTGAACACTGAAGCTTTCTTT; cdr3_aa: CASMGGLNTEAFF
j_call: TRBJ2-6; clone_size: NA; d_call: NA; v_call: TRBV27; cdr3_nt: TGTGCCAGCAGCCTAGGGGCTGGGGCCAACGTCCTGACTTTC; cdr3_aa: CASSLGAGANVLTF
j_call: TRBJ2-5; clone_size: few; d_call: TRBD2; v_call: TRBV30; cdr3_nt: TGTGCCTGGAGGCGACCGGGGGGAGGAGAGACCCAGTACTTC; cdr3_aa: CAWRRPGGGETQYF
j_call: TRBJ1-5; clone_size: NA; d_call: NA; v_call: TRBV9; cdr3_nt: TGTGCCAGCAGCGTCGACTGGGATCAGCCCCAGCATTTT; cdr3_aa: CASSVDWDQPQHF
j_call: TRBJ2-7; clone_size: NA; d_call: TRBD2; v_call: TRBV9; cdr3_nt: TGTGCCAGCAGCGTAGATCCTAGCGGGGGGATTTACTACGAGCAGTACTTC; cdr3_aa: CASSVDPSGGIYYEQYF
j_call: TRBJ2-1; clone_size: NA; d_call: TRBD1; v_call: TRBV27; cdr3_nt: TGTGCCACCGCGACAGGGGATGAGCAGTTCTTC; cdr3_aa: CATATGDEQFF
j_call: TRBJ2-3; clone_size: few; d_call: NA; v_call: TRBV15; cdr3_nt: TGTGCCACCAGCAGAGATGGCAAGAGCACAGATACGCAGTATTTT; cdr3_aa: CATSRDGKSTDTQYF
j_call: TRBJ2-5; clone_size: NA; d_call: TRBD2; v_call: TRBV30; cdr3_nt: TGTGCCTGGAGTGTAGGCGGTAGCGGGGGGGGGAGCCAGTACTTC; cdr3_aa: CAWSVGGSGGGSQYF
j_call: TRBJ2-3; clone_size: NA; d_call: TRBD2; v_call: TRBV5-4; cdr3_nt: TGTGCCAGCTCCCCGGGGGGGACAAGGGACTATACGCAGTATTTT; cdr3_aa: CASSPGGTRDYTQYF
j_call: TRBJ2-5; clone_size: NA; d_call: TRBD2; v_call: TRBV2; cdr3_nt: TGTGCCAGCAGTGTGGAAGGCGGGGGGGTCGTAGAGACCCAGTACTTC; cdr3_aa: CASSVEGGGVVETQYF
j_call: TRBJ2-1; clone_size: NA; d_call: NA; v_call: TRBV7-3; cdr3_nt: TGTGCCAGCAGCCCCGCAGAGGGAAGAGGGAATGAGCAGTTCTTC; cdr3_aa: CASSPAEGRGNEQFF
j_call: TRBJ1-6; clone_size: few; d_call: NA; v_call: TRBV5-1; cdr3_nt: TGCGCCAGCAGCTTGGGAGGTGGGGGCTTGTCACCCCTCCACTTT; cdr3_aa: CASSLGGGGLSPLHF
j_call: TRBJ2-3; clone_size: once; d_call: NA; v_call: TRBV7-2; cdr3_nt: TGTGCCAGCAGCTTAACAGGGAGTAGCACAGATACGCAGTATTTT; cdr3_aa: CASSLTGSSTDTQYF
j_call: TRBJ1-3; clone_size: NA; d_call: NA; v_call: TRBV7-9; cdr3_nt: TGTGCCAGCAGCTTAATTTCGGGATCTGGAAACACCATATATTTT; cdr3_aa: CASSLISGSGNTIYF